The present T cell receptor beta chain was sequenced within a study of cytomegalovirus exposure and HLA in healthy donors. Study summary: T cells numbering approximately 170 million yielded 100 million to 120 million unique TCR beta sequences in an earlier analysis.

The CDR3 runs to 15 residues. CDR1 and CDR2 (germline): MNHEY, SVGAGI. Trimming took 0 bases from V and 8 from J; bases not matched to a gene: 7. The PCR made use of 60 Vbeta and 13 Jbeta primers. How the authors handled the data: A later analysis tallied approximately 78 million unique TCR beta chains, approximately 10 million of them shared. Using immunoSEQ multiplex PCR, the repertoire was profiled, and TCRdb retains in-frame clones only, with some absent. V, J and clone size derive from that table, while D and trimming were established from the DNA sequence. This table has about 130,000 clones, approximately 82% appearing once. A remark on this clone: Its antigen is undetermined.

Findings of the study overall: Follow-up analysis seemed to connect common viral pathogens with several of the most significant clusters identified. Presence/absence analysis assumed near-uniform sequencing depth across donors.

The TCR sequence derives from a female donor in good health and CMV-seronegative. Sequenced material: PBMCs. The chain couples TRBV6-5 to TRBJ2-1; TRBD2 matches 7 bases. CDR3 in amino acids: CASSYSKRGAYEQFF. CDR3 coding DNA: TGTGCCAGCAGTTACTCCAAGCGGGGAGCGTATGAGCAGTTCTTC.